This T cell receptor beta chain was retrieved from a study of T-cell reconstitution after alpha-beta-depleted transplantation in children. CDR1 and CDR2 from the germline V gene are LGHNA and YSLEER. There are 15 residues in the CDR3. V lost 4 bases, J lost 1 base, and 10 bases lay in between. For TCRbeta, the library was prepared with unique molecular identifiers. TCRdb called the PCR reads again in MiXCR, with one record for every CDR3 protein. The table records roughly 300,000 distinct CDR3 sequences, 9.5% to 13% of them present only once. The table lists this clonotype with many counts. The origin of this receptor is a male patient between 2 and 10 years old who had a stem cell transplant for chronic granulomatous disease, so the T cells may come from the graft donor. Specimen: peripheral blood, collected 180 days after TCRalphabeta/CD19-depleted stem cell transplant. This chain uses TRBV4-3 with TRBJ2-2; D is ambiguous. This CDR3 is CASSPFIMNTGELFF. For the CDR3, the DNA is TGCGCCAGCAGCCCCTTCATAATGAACACCGGGGAGCTGTTTTTT.